This TCR beta chain was observed in a study of cytomegalovirus exposure and HLA in healthy donors. Study background: There were roughly 110 million unique TCR beta sequences, drawn from about 179 million T cells, in an earlier analysis.

This clone was detected a few times. 13 Jbeta primers and 60 Vbeta primers were used for the PCR. The protocol was immunoSEQ multiplex PCR, while the TCRdb copy is restricted to in-frame clones and leaves out a portion. The sample comprises some 97,000 clones, 79% of which are singletons, and more than 3.5% rests with the top ten. CDR1 and CDR2 from the germline V gene are LNHDA and SQIVND (reference sequence). This CDR3 is built from 12 residues. V was clipped by 1 base and J by 9 bases, with 4 bases between them. The clonotype originates from a female donor in good health and CMV-seropositive. The gene calls are TRBV19 and TRBJ1-6; no clear D. Material for sequencing was PBMCs. The CDR3 loop is CASSIGASPLHF. The CDR3 DNA reads as TGTGCCAGTAGTATAGGGGCTTCACCCCTCCACTTT.